This is a list of T cell receptor beta chains from one sample in a study of Ad26.COV2.S vaccination and SARS-CoV-2 variants. TCRdb's copy holds only in-frame clones and misses some; the assay was immunoSEQ multiplex PCR. The sample has roughly 420,000 clones; over 75% are singletons. The sequenced sample was peripheral blood, obtained in a trial of Ad26.COV2.S vaccine versus placebo. The receptors here all came from a person between 18 and 60 years old who received the Ad26.COV2.S COVID-19 vaccine or a placebo. Each CDR3 is given with its conserved first and last residue. The D gene is left open where the match is weak. The size field is filled for only some rows; it gives once, few, many or a size class.

>14|TRBJ1-1|.|.|TRBV14
TGTGCCAGCTCCCTTGACAGGCGAAACACTGAAGCTTTCTTT
CASSLDRRNTEAFF
>13|TRBJ2-7|.|.|TRBV7-2
TGTGCCAGCAGCTTGCAGGGGCTCGACGAGCAGTACTTC
CASSLQGLDEQYF
>12|TRBJ1-2|.|.|TRBV19
TGTGCCAGTAGTACCTACAGGGACGGCTACACCTTC
CASSTYRDGYTF
>13|TRBJ2-2|.|.|TRBV12-3/TRBV12-4
TGTGCCAGCATCCAGGGTGAAGCCGGGGAGCTGTTTTTT
CASIQGEAGELFF
>13|TRBJ2-2|.|.|TRBV6-5
TGTGCCAGCAGTCCTCGGGGAGGCGGGGAGCTGTTTTTT
CASSPRGGGELFF
>15|TRBJ1-2|many|.|TRBV11-2
TGTGCCAGCAGCTCCCCTAGGATCCCAGGGGATGGCTACACCTTC
CASSSPRIPGDGYTF
>15|TRBJ2-7|.|TRBD2|TRBV15
TGTGCCACCAGCAGGCCGGGACTAGCGTTCCACGAGCAGTACTTC
CATSRPGLAFHEQYF
>15|TRBJ2-2|.|TRBD1|TRBV6-5
TGTGCCAGCCAGACAGGGACCCTGAACACCGGGGAGCTGTTTTTT
CASQTGTLNTGELFF
>15|TRBJ2-5|.|TRBD2|TRBV7-2
TGTGCCAGCAGACCTACTAGCGGGGGGGCGGAGACCCAGTACTTC
CASRPTSGGAETQYF
>13|TRBJ1-6|.|.|TRBV6-6
TGTGCCAGCAGTTCCGGGGCGGGATCACCCCTCCACTTT
CASSSGAGSPLHF
>13|TRBJ1-4|.|.|TRBV6-2/TRBV6-3
TGTGCCAGCAGCCAGGGAGCCGATGAAAAACTGTTTTTT
CASSQGADEKLFF
>15|TRBJ1-2|.|.|TRBV14
TGTGCCAGCAGCCAAGCTACAGGGAATTGGAATGGCTACACCTTC
CASSQATGNWNGYTF
>16|TRBJ1-6|.|TRBD1|TRBV19
TGTGCCAGTACGTCCCGACAGGGCTCCTATAATTCACCCCTCCACTTT
CASTSRQGSYNSPLHF
>15|TRBJ1-4|.|.|TRBV2
TGTGCCAGCAGTATGCAGGGGAACTCTAATGAAAAACTGTTTTTT
CASSMQGNSNEKLFF
>17|TRBJ1-4|.|.|TRBV4-1
TGCGCCAGCAGCCAAGGCCCTGGAGGGACAACTAATGAAAAACTGTTTTTT
CASSQGPGGTTNEKLFF
>15|TRBJ1-1|.|.|TRBV5-1
TGCGCCAGCAGCTTGGAGGGGTTCGGGGGAAGTGAAGCTTTCTTT
CASSLEGFGGSEAFF
>16|TRBJ2-7|.|.|TRBV10-2
TGCGCCAGCAGTGACCCCCCGCAGGCAAGCTCCTACGAGCAGTACTTC
CASSDPPQASSYEQYF
>15|TRBJ1-4|.|TRBD1|TRBV27
TGTGCCAGCAGTTTATCCACAGGGGCTGGGGAAAAACTGTTTTTT
CASSLSTGAGEKLFF
>13|TRBJ2-1|.|.|TRBV7-9
TGTGCCAGCAGCTTAGCGGGGCCGGGAGAGCAGTTCTTC
CASSLAGPGEQFF
>14|TRBJ2-3|.|.|TRBV5-6
TGTGCCAGCAGCTTGAAGCAGGGTACAGATACGCAGTATTTT
CASSLKQGTDTQYF
>19|TRBJ1-1|.|TRBD1|TRBV4-1
TGCGCCAGCAGCCGGAACAATTGGGACAGTCGAACGCGGAACACTGAAGCTTTCTTT
CASSRNNWDSRTRNTEAFF
>16|TRBJ2-2|.|.|TRBV5-8
TGTGCCAGCAGCTTGGGGCCGCTGCGGAGCACCGGGGAGCTGTTTTTT
CASSLGPLRSTGELFF
>14|TRBJ2-7|.|TRBD1|TRBV27
TGTGCCAGCAGTTTCCGGACAGGGGACTACGAGCAGTACTTC
CASSFRTGDYEQYF
>16|TRBJ2-2|.|.|TRBV4-3
TGCGCCAGCAGCCAAGATGAGGGGACAAGGAACCGGGAGCTGTTTTTT
CASSQDEGTRNRELFF
>16|TRBJ1-1|.|.|TRBV28
TGTGCCAGCAGTTCGCCCAAGACAAAGGCGTTAACTGAAGCTTTCTTT
CASSSPKTKALTEAFF
>17|TRBJ1-5|once|.|TRBV4-3
TGCGCCAGCAGCCAAGTAGCAGGTCCACTGAGCAATCAGCCCCAGCATTTT
CASSQVAGPLSNQPQHF
>17|TRBJ2-1|once|TRBD2|TRBV28
TGTGCCAGCAGTTTTAAGCGGGGGGGCCTAACCCTCAATGAGCAGTTCTTC
CASSFKRGGLTLNEQFF
>13|TRBJ1-1|.|.|TRBV28
TGTGCGATAATACCCGGTCGTTCTACTGAAGCTTTCTTT
CAIIPGRSTEAFF
>15|TRBJ1-2|.|.|TRBV5-6
TGTGCCAGCAGCTCTTCTTCGCGGCAGGTCCGTGGCTACACCTTC
CASSSSSRQVRGYTF
>14|TRBJ2-7|.|.|TRBV18
TGTGCCAGCTCACCTTCCCGGGAGCAAAGCGAGCAGTACTTC
CASSPSREQSEQYF
>13|TRBJ1-2|.|.|TRBV6-6
TGTGCCAGCAGATCGGGGGGATACTATGGCTACACCTTC
CASRSGGYYGYTF